A single sample gave rise to the 6 T cell receptor beta chains below, sequenced in a study of cytomegalovirus exposure and HLA in healthy donors. Primers for the PCR totalled 60 Vbeta and 13 Jbeta. Only in-frame clones appear in the TCRdb table, and some are missing; sequencing was by immunoSEQ multiplex PCR. Its listing shows about 130,000 clones. Sequencing used PBMCs. The receptor source for this set is a woman between 55 and 75 years old in good health and CMV-seronegative.

This chain links TRBV9 with TRBJ1-1, with TRBD1 identical over 8 bases. Germline CDR1 is SGDLS and CDR2 is YYNGEE. J gave up 1 base and V 2 bases, and 1 base lay outside the gene matches. This CDR3 region has 14 residues. The CDR3 loop reads CASSVGQGNTEAFF. CDR3 DNA sequence: TGTGCCAGCAGCGTCGGACAGGGGAACACTGAAGCTTTCTTT.

Note on this clone: The junction departs from germline at one end; a sequencing error may be responsible. The sample contains more than one DNA sequence encoding this CDR3. V is TRBV2 and J is TRBJ1-4; 10 positions match TRBD1. Per germline, CDR1 SNHLY and CDR2 FYNNEI. This CDR3 is 14 amino acids long. CDR3 region: CATRQGQGKEKLFF. DNA of the CDR3: TGTGCCACACGACAGGGACAGGGGAAGGAAAAGCTGTTTTTT.

The chain carries TRBV19 and TRBJ1-5, with 8 bases fitting TRBD1. This CDR3 spans 15 amino acids. Germline V gene sequence: CDR1 LNHDA, CDR2 SQIVND (reference sequence). Trimming at V came to 8 bases and at J to 6 bases, leaving 12 bases not matched to a gene. In DNA, the CDR3 is TGTGCCAGTGGGGGGTCGGACAGGGTAGCTCAGCCCCAGCATTTT. As protein: CASGGSDRVAQPQHF. The full variable domain, rest sourced from reference TRBV19 and TRBJ1-5, is DGGITQSPKYLFRKEGQNVTLSCEQNLNHDAMYWYRQDPGQGLRLIYYSQIVNDFQKGDIAEGYSVSREKKESFPLTVTSAQKNPTAFYLCASGGSDRVAQPQHFGDGTRLSIL.

The chain joins TRBV5-1 to TRBJ2-2, with D uncertain. From germline, CDR1 is SGHRS and CDR2 YFSETQ. CDR3 length: 16 amino acids. The V and J ends lost 0 bases and 1 base respectively, with 10 bases between them. CDR3: CASSLVRGWNTGELFF. CDR3 sequence (DNA): TGCGCCAGCAGCTTGGTCAGAGGATGGAACACCGGGGAGCTGTTTTTT.

The J gene is TRBJ1-1, the V gene TRBV29-1; D unresolved. V was pared by 7 bases and J by 3 bases, with 21 bases between. The CDR3 loop spans 15 amino acids. Germline V gene lookup returns CDR1 SQVTM and CDR2 ANQGSEA. The CDR3 reads CSASGMTTAYTEAFF. The CDR3 DNA is TGCAGCGCCTCGGGTATGACTACAGCATACACTGAAGCTTTCTTT.

V usage is TRBV7-6 and J usage is TRBJ2-3, with 8 bases that match TRBD1. There are 14 residues in the CDR3. V lost 4 bases and J lost 9; bases outside the gene matches: 9. Germline values: CDR1 SGHVS, CDR2 FNYEAQ. CDR3 sequence (DNA): TGTGCCAGCAGCTCGACAGGGGCACTTACGACGCAGTATTTT. It codes for CASSSTGALTTQYF.